This T cell receptor beta chain came from a study of blood T cell repertoires in COVID-19. Study overall: T cells, B-cell-depleted T cells, or PBMCs supplied cDNA or gDNA.

Living in about two dozen US areas, the participants were between roughly 18 and 89 years of age. Researchers sorted participants into cohorts using their self-reported clinical history. Sequenced by immunoSEQ multiplex PCR; TCRdb stores in-frame clones only, minus some. The sample has about 410,000 clones, 89% seen once. There are 16 residues in the CDR3. V was pared by 4 bases and J by 6 bases, with 17 bases of the junction left unmatched. Germline CDR1 reads GTSNPN; CDR2 reads SVGIG (reference sequence). Source material: PBMCs or T cells enriched from blood (not recorded which). The rearrangement joins TRBV30 to TRBJ1-1; TRBD1 matches 7 bases. The sequence was obtained from a woman aged 30 to 39 who had recovered from COVID-19. Here the CDR3 DNA reads TGTGCCTGGATTAACAGGGGCCGGGGAGAGATGGCTGAAGCTTTCTTT. Translated, it gives CAWINRGRGEMAEAFF.